This T cell receptor beta chain originates from a study of somatic mutations in cytotoxic T cells in rheumatoid arthritis. Assay used: immunoSEQ multiplex PCR; TCRdb lists only in-frame clones, some missing. The table records about 8,200 clones, 65% to 75% of them present only once. The sequence was obtained from an adult with rheumatoid arthritis. The sample consisted of CD8+ T cells sorted from blood.

In DNA, the CDR3 is TGTGCCAGCAGTATCGGCTACGGCTACACCTTC. Amino acids: CASSIGYGYTF. This chain uses TRBV28 with TRBJ1-2, with D unclear. The germline V gene has CDR1 MDHEN and CDR2 SYDVKM. The CDR3 totals 11 residues. V gave up 5 bases and J gave up 8 bases, with 9 bases separating them.